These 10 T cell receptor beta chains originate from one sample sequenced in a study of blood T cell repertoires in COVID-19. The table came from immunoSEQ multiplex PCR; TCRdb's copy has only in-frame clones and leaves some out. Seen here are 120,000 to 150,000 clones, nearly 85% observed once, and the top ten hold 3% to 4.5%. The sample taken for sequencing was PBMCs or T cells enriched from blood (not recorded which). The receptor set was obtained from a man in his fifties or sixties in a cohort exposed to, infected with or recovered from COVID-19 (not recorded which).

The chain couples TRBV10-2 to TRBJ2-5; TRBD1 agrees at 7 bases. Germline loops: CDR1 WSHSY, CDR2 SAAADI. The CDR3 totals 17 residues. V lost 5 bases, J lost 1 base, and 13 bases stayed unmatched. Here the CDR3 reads CASSLALIRDSQETQYF. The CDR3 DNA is TGCGCCAGCAGTCTAGCTCTTATCCGGGACAGCCAAGAGACCCAGTACTTC.

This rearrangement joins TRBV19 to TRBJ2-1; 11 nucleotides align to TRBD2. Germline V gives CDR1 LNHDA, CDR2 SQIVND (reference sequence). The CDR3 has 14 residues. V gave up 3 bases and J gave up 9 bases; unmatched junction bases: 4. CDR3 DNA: TGTGCCAGTAGTATGGGCCTAGCGGGAGGTGAGCAGTTCTTC. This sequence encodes CASSMGLAGGEQFF.

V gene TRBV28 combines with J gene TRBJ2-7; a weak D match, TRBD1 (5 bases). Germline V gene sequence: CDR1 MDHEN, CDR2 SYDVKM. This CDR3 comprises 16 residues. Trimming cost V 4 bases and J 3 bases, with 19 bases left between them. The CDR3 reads CASSSRLERQGYEQYF. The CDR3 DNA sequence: TGTGCCAGCAGTTCACGTCTCGAAAGGCAGGGCTACGAGCAGTACTTC.

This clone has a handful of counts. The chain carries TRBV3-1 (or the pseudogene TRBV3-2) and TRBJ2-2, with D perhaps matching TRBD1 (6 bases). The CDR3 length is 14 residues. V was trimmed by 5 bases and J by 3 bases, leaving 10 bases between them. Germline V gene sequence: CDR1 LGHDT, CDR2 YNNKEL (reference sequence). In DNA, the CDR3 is TGTGCCAGCAGCAGGGGGATATACACCGGGGAGCTGTTTTTT. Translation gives CASSRGIYTGELFF.

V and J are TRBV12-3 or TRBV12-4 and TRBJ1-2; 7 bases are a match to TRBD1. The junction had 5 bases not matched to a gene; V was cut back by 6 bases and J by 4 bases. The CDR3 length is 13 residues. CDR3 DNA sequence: TGTGCCAGCAGCCGACAGGGCCCCTATGGCTACACCTTC. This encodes CASSRQGPYGYTF.

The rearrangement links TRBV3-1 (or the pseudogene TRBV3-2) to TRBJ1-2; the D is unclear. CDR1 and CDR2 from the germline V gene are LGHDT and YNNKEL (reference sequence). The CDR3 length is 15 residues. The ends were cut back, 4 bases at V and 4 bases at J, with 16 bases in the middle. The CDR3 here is CASSPTRMPSYGYTF. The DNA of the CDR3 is TGTGCCAGCAGCCCCACGCGGATGCCCTCCTATGGCTACACCTTC.

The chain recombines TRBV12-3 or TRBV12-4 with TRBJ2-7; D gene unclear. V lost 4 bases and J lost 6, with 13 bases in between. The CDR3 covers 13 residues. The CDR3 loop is CASSWFQRGEQYF. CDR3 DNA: TGTGCCAGCAGTTGGTTTCAGAGAGGCGAGCAGTACTTC.

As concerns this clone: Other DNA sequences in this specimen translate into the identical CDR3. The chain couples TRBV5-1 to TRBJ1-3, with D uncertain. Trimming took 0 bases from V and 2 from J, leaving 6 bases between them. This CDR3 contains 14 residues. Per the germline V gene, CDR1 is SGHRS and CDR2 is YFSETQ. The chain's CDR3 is CASSLGTAGNTIYF. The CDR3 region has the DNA TGCGCCAGCAGCTTGGGAACGGCTGGAAACACCATATATTTT. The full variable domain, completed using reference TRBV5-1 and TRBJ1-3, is KAGVTQTPRYLIKTRGQQVTLSCSPISGHRSVSWYQQTPGQGLQFLFEYFSETQRNKGNFPGRFSGRQFSNSRSEMNVSTLELGDSALYLCASSLGTAGNTIYFGEGSWLTVV.

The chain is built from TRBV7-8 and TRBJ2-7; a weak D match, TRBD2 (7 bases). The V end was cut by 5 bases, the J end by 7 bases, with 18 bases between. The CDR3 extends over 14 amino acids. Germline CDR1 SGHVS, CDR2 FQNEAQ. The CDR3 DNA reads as TGTGCCAGCAGCCTAGTCCGGGGGGCGCAAGAGCAGTACTTC. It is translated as CASSLVRGAQEQYF. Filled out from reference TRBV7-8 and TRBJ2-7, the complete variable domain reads GAGVSQSPRYKVAKRGQDVALRCDPISGHVSLFWYQQALGQGPEFLTYFQNEAQLDKSGLPSDRFFAERPEGSVSTLKIQRTQQEDSAVYLCASSLVRGAQEQYFGPGTRLTVT.

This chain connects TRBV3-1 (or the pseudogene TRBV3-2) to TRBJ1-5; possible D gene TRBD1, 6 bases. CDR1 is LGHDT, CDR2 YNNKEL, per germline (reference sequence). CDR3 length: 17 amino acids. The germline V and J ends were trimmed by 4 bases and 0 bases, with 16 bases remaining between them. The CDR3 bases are TGTGCCAGCAGCCCCCGGGGACATTGCTATAGCAATCAGCCCCAGCATTTT. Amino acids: CASSPRGHCYSNQPQHF.